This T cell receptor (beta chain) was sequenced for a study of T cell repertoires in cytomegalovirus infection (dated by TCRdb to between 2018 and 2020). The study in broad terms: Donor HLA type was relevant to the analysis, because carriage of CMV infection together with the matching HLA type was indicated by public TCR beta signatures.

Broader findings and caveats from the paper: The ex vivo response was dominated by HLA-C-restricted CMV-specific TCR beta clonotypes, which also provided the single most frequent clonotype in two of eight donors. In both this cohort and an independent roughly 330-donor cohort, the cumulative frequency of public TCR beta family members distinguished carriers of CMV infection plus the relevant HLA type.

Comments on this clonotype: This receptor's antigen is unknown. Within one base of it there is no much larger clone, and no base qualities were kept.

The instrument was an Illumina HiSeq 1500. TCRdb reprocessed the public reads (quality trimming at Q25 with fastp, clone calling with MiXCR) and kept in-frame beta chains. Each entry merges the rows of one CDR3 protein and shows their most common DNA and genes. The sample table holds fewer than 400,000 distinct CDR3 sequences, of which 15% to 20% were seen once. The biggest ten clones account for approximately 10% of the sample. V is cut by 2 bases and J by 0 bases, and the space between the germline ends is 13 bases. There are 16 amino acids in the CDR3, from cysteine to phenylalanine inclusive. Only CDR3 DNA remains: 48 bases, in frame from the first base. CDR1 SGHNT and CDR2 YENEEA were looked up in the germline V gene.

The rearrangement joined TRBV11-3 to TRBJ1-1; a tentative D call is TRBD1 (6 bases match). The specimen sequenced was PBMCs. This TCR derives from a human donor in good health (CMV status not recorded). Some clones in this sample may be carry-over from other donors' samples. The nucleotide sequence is TGTGCCAGCAGCTTACCCGGGACACCTATGAACACTGAAGCTTTCTTT. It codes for CASSLPGTPMNTEAFF.